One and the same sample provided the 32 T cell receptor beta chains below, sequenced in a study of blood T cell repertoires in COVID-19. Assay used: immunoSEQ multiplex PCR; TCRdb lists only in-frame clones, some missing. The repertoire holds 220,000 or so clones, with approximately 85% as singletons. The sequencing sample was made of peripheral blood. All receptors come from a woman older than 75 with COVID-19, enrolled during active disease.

This CDR3 is CASSQEYRGEKLFF. CDR3 nucleotide sequence: TGCGCCAGCAGCCAAGAATACCGGGGTGAAAAACTGTTTTTT. The V gene is TRBV4-1, the J gene TRBJ1-4, with no clear D. The ends were cut back, 0 bases at V and 7 bases at J, with 9 bases in the middle. This CDR3 is 14 amino acids long. Germline V lookup: CDR1 MGHRA, CDR2 YSYEKL.

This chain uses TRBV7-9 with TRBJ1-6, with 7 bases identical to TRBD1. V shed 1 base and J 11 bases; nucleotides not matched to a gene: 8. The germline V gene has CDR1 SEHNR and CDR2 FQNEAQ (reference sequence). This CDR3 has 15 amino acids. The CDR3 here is CASSLEDRDGPPLHF. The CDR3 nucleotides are TGTGCCAGCAGCTTAGAAGACAGGGATGGTCCACCCCTCCACTTT.

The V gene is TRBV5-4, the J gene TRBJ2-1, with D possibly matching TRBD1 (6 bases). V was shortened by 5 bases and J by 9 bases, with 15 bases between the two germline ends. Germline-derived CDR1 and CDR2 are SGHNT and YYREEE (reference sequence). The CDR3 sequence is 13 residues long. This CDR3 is CASRATGYGEQFF. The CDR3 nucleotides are TGTGCCAGCAGGGCGACAGGTTACGGTGAGCAGTTCTTC.

CDR3 sequence reads: CAWSRTEINEKLFF. The DNA of the CDR3 is TGTGCCTGGAGTCGGACAGAGATTAATGAAAAACTGTTTTTT. The gene calls are TRBV30 and TRBJ1-4, with D perhaps TRBD1 (6 bases). V lost 2 bases to trimming and J lost 4 bases, with 11 bases between them. This CDR3 spans 14 amino acids. In germline, CDR1 is GTSNPN, CDR2 SVGIG (reference sequence). Complete variable domain (other parts from reference TRBV30 and TRBJ1-4): SQTIHQWPATLVQPVGSPLSLECTVEGTSNPNLYWYRQAAGRGLQLLFYSVGIGQISSEVPQNLSASRPQDRQFILSSKKLLLSDSGFYLCAWSRTEINEKLFFGSGTQLSVL.

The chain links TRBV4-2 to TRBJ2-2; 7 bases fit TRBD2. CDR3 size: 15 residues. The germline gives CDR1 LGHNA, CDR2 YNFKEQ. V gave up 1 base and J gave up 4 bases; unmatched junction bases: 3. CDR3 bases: TGTGCCAGCAGCCAAGTGGGGGGGAGCACCGGGGAGCTGTTTTTT. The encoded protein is CASSQVGGSTGELFF.

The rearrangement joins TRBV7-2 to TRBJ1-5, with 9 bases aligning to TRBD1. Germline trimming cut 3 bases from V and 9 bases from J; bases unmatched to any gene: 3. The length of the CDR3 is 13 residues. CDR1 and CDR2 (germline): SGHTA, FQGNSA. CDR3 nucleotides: TGTGCCAGCAGCTTCGGACAGGGGTTGCCCCAGCATTTT. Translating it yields CASSFGQGLPQHF.

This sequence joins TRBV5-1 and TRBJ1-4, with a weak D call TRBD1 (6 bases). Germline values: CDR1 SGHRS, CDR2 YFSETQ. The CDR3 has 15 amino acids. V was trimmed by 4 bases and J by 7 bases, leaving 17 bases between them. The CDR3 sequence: CASSLSRGLGEKLFF. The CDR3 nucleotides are TGCGCCAGCAGCCTGTCCAGGGGCTTGGGTGAAAAACTGTTTTTT.

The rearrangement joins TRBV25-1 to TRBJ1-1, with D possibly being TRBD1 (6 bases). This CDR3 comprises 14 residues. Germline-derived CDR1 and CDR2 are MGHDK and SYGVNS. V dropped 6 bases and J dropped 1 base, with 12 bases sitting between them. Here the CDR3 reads CASSRGQANTEAFF. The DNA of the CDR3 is TGTGCCAGCAGCCGGGGACAAGCGAACACTGAAGCTTTCTTT.

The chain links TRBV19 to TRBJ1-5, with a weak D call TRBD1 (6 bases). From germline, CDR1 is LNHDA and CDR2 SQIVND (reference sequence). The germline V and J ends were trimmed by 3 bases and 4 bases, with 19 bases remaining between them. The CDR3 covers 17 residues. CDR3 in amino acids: CASSIGLGANGNQPQHF. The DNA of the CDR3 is TGTGCCAGTAGTATTGGTCTGGGGGCGAACGGTAATCAGCCCCAGCATTTT. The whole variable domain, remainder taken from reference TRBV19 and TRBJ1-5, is DGGITQSPKYLFRKEGQNVTLSCEQNLNHDAMYWYRQDPGQGLRLIYYSQIVNDFQKGDIAEGYSVSREKKESFPLTVTSAQKNPTAFYLCASSIGLGANGNQPQHFGDGTRLSIL.

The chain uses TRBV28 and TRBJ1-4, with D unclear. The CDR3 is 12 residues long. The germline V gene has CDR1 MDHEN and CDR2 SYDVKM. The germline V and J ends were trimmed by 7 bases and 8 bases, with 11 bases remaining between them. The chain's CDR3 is CASTTGGEKLFF. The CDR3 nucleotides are TGTGCCAGCACGACGGGTGGGGAAAAACTGTTTTTT.

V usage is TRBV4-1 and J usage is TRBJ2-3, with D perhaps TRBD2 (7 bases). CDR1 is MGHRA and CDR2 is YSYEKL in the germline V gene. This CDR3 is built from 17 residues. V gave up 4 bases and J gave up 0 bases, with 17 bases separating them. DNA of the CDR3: TGCGCCAGCAGCCTTCGAGGGGGGGTATCTAGCACAGATACGCAGTATTTT. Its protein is CASSLRGGVSSTDTQYF.

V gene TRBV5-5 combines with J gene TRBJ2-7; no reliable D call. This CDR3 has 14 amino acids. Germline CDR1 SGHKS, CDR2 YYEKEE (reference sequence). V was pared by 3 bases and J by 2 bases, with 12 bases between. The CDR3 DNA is TGTGCCAGCAGCTCCAATCCACTTACCTACGAGCAGTACTTC. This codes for CASSSNPLTYEQYF.

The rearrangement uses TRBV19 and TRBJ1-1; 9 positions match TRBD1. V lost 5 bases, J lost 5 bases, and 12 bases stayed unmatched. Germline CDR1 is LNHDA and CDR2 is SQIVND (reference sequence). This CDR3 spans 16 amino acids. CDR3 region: CASSSAQGQGRTEAFF. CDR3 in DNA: TGTGCCAGTAGTTCCGCACAGGGACAGGGAAGAACTGAAGCTTTCTTT. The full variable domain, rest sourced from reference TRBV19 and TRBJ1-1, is DGGITQSPKYLFRKEGQNVTLSCEQNLNHDAMYWYRQDPGQGLRLIYYSQIVNDFQKGDIAEGYSVSREKKESFPLTVTSAQKNPTAFYLCASSSAQGQGRTEAFFGQGTRLTVV.

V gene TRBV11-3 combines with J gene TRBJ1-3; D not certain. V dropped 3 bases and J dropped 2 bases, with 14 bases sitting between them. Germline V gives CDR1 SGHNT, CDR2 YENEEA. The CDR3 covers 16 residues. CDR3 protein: CASSFDGRQTGNTIYF. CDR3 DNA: TGTGCCAGCAGCTTCGACGGCCGACAAACTGGAAACACCATATATTTT.

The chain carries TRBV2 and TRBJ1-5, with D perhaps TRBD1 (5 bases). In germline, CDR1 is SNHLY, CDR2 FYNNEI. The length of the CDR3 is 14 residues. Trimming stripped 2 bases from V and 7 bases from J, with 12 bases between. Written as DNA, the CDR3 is TGTGCCAGCAGTGAAAGGGGAGGGGTGCAGCCCCAGCATTTT. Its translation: CASSERGGVQPQHF.

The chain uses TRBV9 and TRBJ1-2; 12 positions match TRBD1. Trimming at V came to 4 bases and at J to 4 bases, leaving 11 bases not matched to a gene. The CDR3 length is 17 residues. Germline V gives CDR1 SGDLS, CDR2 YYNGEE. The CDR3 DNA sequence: TGTGCCAGCAGCCCCCCCGGGACAGGGGGCGCCAGCTATGGCTACACCTTC. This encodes CASSPPGTGGASYGYTF.

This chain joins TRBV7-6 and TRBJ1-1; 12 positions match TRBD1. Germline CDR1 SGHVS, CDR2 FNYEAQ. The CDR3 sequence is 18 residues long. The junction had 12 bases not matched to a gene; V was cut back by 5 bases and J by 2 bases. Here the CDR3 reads CASSRTPGQGAYNTEAFF. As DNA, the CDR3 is TGTGCCAGCAGCCGGACTCCGGGACAGGGGGCCTATAACACTGAAGCTTTCTTT.

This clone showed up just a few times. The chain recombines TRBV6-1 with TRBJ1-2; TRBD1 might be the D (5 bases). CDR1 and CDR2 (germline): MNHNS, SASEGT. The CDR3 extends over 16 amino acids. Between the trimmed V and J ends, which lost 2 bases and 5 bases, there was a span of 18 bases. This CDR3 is CASSETIGAGPYGYTF. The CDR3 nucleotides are TGTGCCAGCAGTGAAACGATCGGGGCGGGACCTTATGGCTACACCTTC.

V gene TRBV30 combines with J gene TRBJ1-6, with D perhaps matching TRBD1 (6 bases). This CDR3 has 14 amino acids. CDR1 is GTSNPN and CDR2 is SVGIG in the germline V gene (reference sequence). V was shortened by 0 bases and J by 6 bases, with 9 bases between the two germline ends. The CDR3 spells CAWSVTGANSPLHF. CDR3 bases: TGTGCCTGGAGTGTGACAGGCGCTAATTCACCCCTCCACTTT.

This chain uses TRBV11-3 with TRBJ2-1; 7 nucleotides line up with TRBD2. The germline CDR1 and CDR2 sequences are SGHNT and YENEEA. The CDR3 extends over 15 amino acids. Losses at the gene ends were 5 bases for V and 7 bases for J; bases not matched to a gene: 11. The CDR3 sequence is CASSLGRGSVNEQFF. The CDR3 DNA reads TGTGCCAGCAGCCTCGGGCGGGGGAGTGTAAATGAGCAGTTCTTC. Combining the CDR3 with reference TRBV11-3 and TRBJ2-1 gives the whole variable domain EAGVVQSPRYKIIEKKQPVAFWCNPISGHNTLYWYLQNLGQGPELLIRYENEEAVDDSQLPKDRFSAERLKGVDSTLKIQPAELGDSAVYLCASSLGRGSVNEQFFGPGTRLTVL.

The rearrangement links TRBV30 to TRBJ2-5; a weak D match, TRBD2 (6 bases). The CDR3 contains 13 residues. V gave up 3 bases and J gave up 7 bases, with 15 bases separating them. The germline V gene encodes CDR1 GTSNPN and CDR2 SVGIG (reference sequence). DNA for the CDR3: TGTGCCTGGAGATCCGGGACTGGGGGGACCCAGTACTTC. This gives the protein CAWRSGTGGTQYF.

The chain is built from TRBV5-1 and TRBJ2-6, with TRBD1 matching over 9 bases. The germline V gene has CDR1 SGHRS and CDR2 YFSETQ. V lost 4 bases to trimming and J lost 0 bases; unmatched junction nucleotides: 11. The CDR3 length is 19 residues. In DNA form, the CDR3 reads TGCGCCAGCAGCGCCGTTCTTGGGACAGGGACCTCTGGGGCCAACGTCCTGACTTTC. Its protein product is CASSAVLGTGTSGANVLTF.

The CDR3 DNA reads TGTGCCAGCAGCTTCGGTGGAGCACCAAGAGAGACCCAGTACTTC. Translation: CASSFGGAPRETQYF. The chain is built from TRBV7-9 and TRBJ2-5; D is uncertain. CDR1 is SEHNR and CDR2 is FQNEAQ in the germline V gene (reference sequence). The CDR3 consists of 15 residues. V lost 3 bases and J 4 bases, leaving 15 bases between the germline ends.

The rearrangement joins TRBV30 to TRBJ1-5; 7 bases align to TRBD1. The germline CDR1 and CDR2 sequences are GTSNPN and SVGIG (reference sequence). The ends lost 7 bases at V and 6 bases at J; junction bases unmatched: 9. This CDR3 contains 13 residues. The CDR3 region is CASQTGNIQPQHF. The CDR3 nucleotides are TGTGCCTCCCAGACAGGGAATATTCAGCCCCAGCATTTT.

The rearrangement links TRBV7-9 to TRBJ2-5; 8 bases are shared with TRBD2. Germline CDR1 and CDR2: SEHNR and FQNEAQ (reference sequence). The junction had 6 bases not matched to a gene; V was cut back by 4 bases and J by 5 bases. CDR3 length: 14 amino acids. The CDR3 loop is CASSSRGGLETQYF. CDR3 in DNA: TGTGCCAGCAGCTCTCGGGGGGGCCTTGAGACCCAGTACTTC.

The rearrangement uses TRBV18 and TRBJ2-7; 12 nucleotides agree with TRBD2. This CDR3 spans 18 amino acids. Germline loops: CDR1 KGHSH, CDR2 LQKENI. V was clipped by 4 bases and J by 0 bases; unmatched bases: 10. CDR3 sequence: CASSQGRTSGALSYEQYF. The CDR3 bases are TGTGCCAGCTCACAAGGTAGGACTAGCGGGGCGCTCTCCTACGAGCAGTACTTC.

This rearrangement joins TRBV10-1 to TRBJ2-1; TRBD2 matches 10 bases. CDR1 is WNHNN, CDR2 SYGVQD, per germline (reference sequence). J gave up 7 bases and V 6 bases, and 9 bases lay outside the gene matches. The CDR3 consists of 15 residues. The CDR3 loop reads CASRPPSGSGNEQFF. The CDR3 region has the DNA TGCGCCAGCAGACCCCCTAGCGGGAGCGGAAATGAGCAGTTCTTC.

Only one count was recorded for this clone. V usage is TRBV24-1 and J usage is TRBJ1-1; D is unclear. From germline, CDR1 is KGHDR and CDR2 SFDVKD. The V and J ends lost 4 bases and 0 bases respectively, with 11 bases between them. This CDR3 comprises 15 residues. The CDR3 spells CATSEQDTLNTEAFF. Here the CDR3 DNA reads TGTGCCACCAGTGAGCAAGACACGTTGAACACTGAAGCTTTCTTT.

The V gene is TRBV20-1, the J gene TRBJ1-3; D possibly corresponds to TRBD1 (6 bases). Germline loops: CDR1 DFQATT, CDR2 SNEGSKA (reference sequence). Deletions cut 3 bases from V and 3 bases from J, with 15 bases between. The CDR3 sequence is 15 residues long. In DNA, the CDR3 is TGCAGTGCTAGTAACTGGGCAGGGGATGGAAACACCATATATTTT. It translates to CSASNWAGDGNTIYF.

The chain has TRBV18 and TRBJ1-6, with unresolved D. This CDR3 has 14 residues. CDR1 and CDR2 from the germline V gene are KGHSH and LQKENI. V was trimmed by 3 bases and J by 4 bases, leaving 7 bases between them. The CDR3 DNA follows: TGTGCCAGCTCACCCGGAGGTTATAATTCACCCCTCCACTTT. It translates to CASSPGGYNSPLHF.

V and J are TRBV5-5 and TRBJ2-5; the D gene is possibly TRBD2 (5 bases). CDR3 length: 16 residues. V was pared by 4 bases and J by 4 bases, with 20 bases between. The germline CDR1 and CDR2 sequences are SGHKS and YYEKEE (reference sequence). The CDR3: CASSPIQSPGGETQYF. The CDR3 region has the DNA TGTGCCAGCAGCCCGATCCAATCCCCCGGAGGAGAGACCCAGTACTTC.

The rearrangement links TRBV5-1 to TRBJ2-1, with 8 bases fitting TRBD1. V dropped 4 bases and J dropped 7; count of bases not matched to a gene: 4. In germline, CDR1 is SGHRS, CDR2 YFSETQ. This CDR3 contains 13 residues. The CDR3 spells CASSGGQANEQFF. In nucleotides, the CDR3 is TGCGCCAGCAGCGGGGGACAGGCAAATGAGCAGTTCTTC. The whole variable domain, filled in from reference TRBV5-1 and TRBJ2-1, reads KAGVTQTPRYLIKTRGQQVTLSCSPISGHRSVSWYQQTPGQGLQFLFEYFSETQRNKGNFPGRFSGRQFSNSRSEMNVSTLELGDSALYLCASSGGQANEQFFGPGTRLTVL.